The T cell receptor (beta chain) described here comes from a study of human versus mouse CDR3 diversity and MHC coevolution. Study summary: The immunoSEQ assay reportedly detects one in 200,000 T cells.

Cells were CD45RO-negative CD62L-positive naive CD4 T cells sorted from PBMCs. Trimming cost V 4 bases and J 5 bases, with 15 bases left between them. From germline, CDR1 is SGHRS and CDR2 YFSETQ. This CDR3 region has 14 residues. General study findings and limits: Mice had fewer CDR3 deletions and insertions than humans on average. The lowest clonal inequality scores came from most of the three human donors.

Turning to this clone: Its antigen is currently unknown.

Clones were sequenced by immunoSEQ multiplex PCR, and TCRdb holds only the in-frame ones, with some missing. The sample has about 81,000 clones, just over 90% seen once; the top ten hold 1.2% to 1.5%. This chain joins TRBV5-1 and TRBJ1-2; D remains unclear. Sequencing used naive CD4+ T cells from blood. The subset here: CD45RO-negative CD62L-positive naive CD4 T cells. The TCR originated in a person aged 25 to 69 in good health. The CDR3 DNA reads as TGCGCCAGCAGCCCCCTGAGGACGGGATATGGCTACACCTTC. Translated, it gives CASSPLRTGYGYTF.